The TCR beta chain described here comes from a study of blood T cells in healthy people across ages. Next came a second PCR, run for about 7 to 12 cycles, which used a sample-barcoded 5' primer along with a J-beta primer mix. One entry per CDR3 protein, called by TCRdb with MiXCR from the 5' RACE reads. Among over 600,000 distinct CDR3 sequences listed, roughly 43% were seen once. Germline loops: CDR1 KGHDR, CDR2 SFDVKD. Trimming stripped 3 bases from V and 3 bases from J, with 11 bases between. This CDR3 is 15 amino acids long. The specimen sequenced was blood. This clonotype was obtained from a man older than 75 in good health. The genes are TRBV24-1 and TRBJ2-1; a weak D match, TRBD2 (6 bases). The chain's CDR3 is CATSDGRRDYNEQFF. The CDR3 nucleotides are TGTGCCACCAGTGATGGTCGGAGGGACTACAATGAGCAGTTCTTC.